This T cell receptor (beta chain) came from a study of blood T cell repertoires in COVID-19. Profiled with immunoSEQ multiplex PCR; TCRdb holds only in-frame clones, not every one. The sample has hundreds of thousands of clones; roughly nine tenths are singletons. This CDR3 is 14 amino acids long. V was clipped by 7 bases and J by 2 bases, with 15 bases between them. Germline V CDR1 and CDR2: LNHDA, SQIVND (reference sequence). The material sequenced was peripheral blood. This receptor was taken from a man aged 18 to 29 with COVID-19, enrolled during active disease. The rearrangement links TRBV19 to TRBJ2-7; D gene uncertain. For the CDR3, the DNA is TGTGCCAGTAAATTTTCTGGCACAACCTACGAGCAGTACTTC. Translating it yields CASKFSGTTYEQYF.